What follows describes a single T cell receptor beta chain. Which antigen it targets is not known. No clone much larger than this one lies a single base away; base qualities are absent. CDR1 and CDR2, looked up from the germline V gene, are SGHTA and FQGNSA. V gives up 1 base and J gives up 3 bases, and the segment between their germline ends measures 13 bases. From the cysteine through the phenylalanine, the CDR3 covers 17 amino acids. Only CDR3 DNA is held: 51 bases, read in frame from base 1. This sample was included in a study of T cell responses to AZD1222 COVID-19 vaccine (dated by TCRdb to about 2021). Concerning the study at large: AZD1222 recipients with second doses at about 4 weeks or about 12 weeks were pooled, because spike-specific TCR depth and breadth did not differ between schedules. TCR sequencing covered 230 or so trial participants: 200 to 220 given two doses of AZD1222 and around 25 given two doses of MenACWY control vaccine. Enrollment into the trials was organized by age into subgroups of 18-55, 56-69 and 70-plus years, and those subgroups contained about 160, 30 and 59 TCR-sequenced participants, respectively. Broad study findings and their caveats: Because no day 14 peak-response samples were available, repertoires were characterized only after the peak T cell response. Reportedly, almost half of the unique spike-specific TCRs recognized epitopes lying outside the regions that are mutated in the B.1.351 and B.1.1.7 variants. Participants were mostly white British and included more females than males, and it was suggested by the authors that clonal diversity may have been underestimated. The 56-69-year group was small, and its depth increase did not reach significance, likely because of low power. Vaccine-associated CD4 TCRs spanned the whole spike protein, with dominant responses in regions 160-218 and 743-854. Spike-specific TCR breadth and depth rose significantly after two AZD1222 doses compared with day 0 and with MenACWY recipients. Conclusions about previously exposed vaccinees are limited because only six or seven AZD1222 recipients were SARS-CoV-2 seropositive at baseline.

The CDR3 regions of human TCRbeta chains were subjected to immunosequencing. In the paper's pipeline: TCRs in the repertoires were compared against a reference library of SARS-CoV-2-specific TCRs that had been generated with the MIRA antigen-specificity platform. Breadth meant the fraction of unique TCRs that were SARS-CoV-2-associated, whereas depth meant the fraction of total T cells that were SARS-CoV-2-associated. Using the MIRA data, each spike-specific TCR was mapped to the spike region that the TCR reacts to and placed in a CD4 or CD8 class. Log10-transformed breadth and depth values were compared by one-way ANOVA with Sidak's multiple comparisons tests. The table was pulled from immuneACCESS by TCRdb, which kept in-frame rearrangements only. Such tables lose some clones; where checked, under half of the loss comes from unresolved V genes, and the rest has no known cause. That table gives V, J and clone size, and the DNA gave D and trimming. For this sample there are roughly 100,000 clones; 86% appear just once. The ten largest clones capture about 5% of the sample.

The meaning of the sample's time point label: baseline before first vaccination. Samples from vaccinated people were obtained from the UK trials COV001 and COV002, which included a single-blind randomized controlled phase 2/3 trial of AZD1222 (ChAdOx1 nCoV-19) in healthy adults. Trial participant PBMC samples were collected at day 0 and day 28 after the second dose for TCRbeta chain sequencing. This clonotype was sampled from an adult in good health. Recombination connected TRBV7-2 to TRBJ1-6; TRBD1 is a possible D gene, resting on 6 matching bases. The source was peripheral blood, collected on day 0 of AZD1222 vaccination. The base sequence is TGTGCCAGCAGCTTAGGGCGAGACAGGAACTATAATTCACCCCTCCACTTT. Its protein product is CASSLGRDRNYNSPLHF.